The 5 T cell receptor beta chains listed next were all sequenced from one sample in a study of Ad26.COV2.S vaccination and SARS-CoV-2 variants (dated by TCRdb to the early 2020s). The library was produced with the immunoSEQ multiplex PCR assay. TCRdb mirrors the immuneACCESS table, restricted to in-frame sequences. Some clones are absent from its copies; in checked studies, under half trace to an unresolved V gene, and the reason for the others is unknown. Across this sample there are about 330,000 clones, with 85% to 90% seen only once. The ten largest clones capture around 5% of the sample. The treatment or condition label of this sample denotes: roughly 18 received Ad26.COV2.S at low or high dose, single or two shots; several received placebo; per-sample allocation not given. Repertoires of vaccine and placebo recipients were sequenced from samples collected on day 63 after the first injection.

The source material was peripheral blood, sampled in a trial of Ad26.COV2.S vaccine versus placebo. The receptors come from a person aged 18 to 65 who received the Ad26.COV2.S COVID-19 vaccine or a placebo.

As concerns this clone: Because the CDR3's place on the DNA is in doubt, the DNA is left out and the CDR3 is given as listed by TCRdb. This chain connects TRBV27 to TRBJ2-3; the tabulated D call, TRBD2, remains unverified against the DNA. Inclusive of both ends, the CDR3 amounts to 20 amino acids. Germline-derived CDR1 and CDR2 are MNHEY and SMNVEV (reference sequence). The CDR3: CASSPRGRSGLGTGADTQYF.

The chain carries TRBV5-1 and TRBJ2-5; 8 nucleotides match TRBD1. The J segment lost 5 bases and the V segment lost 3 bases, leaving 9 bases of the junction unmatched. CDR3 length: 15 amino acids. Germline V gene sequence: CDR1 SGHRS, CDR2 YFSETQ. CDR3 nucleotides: TGCGCCAGCAGCTCCAACACAGGGGGTGAGGAGACCCAGTACTTC. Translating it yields CASSSNTGGEETQYF. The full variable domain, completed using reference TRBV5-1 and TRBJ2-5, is KAGVTQTPRYLIKTRGQQVTLSCSPISGHRSVSWYQQTPGQGLQFLFEYFSETQRNKGNFPGRFSGRQFSNSRSEMNVSTLELGDSALYLCASSSNTGGEETQYFGPGTRLLVL.

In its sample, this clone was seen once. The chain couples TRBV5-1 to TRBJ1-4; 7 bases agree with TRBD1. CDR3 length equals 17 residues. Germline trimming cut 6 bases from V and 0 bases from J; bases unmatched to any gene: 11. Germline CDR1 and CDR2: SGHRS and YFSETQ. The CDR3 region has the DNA TGCGCCAGCAAGAACCCCGGGACAGTCGCAACTAATGAAAAACTGTTTTTT. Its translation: CASKNPGTVATNEKLFF.

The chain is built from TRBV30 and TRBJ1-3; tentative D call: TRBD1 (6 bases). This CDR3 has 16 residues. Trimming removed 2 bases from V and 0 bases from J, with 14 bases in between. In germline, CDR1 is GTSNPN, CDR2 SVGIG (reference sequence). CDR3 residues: CAWSYRASSSGNTIYF. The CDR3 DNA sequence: TGTGCCTGGAGTTACAGGGCGTCAAGCTCTGGAAACACCATATATTTT. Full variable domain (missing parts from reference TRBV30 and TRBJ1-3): SQTIHQWPATLVQPVGSPLSLECTVEGTSNPNLYWYRQAAGRGLQLLFYSVGIGQISSEVPQNLSASRPQDRQFILSSKKLLLSDSGFYLCAWSYRASSSGNTIYFGEGSWLTVV.

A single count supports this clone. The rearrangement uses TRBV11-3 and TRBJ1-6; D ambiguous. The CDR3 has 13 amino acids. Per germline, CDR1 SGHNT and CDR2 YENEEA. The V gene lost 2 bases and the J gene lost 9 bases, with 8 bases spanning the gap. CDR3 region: CASSLRAISPLHF. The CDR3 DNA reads TGTGCCAGCAGCTTAAGGGCCATTTCACCCCTCCACTTT.